This TCR beta chain was sequenced during a study of cytomegalovirus exposure and HLA in healthy donors. Overall study findings and caveats: The study assumed roughly uniform donor sequencing depth for presence/absence analyses.

The primer mix had 60 Vbeta and 13 Jbeta primers. The method was immunoSEQ multiplex PCR; TCRdb's version includes in-frame clones alone and lacks a portion of them. The sample has 95,000 to 150,000 clones, around two thirds seen once. In the case of this clone: What it recognizes is unknown.

V was clipped by 8 bases and J by 0 bases; unmatched bases: 10. CDR3 length equals 16 residues. Germline V gene lookup returns CDR1 MDHEN and CDR2 SYDVKM. The V and J genes are TRBV28 and TRBJ1-1, with TRBD1 matching over 9 bases. Input material: PBMCs. The clonotype was recovered from a woman in her forties in good health and CMV-seropositive. CDR3 nucleotides: TGTGCCAGCCGGGGACAGGGCCCCTTCATGAACACTGAAGCTTTCTTT. This translates into CASRGQGPFMNTEAFF.